Listed here are 7 T cell receptor beta chains from one sample, sequenced in a study of shared clonotypes between healthy human individuals. Produced via immunoSEQ multiplex PCR; TCRdb's table is partial and in-frame only. The sample holds fewer than 1.6 million clones, approximately 98.5% seen once. Material: naive CD4+ T cells sorted from blood. Documented subset: CD45RA+ positively selected. These receptors all come from a man aged 25-45 years in good health.

The chain combines TRBV19 with TRBJ2-2; no clear D. The length of the CDR3 is 14 residues. V shed 6 bases and J shed 0 bases, with 8 bases lying between them. CDR1 is LNHDA, CDR2 SQIVND, per germline (reference sequence). CDR3 in DNA: TGTGCCAGTAGACGGTTTACGAACACCGGGGAGCTGTTTTTT. It specifies CASRRFTNTGELFF.

The chain uses TRBV7-9 and TRBJ1-5; possible D gene TRBD1, 5 bases. This CDR3 is built from 14 residues. The V end lost 5 bases, the J end lost 1 base, and 9 bases lay between the germline ends. Germline CDR1 and CDR2: SEHNR and FQNEAQ (reference sequence). The CDR3 here is CASSPGRSNQPQHF. The CDR3 DNA reads as TGTGCCAGCAGCCCGGGACGAAGCAATCAGCCCCAGCATTTT. Supplemented by reference TRBV7-9 and TRBJ1-5, the full variable domain reads DTGVSQNPRHKITKRGQNVTFRCDPISEHNRLYWYRQTLGQGPEFLTYFQNEAQLEKSRLLSDRFSAERPKGSFSTLEIQRTEQGDSAMYLCASSPGRSNQPQHFGDGTRLSIL.

The V call is TRBV5-6, the J call TRBJ2-7, with 8 bases aligning to TRBD2. J was trimmed by 3 bases and V by 0 bases; bases with no gene match: 17. This CDR3 has 19 amino acids. Germline CDR1 and CDR2: SGHDT and YYEEEE. The CDR3 nucleotides are TGTGCCAGCAGCTTGGTAATCCCCCTCGGGAGGGAGAGCGGCTACGAGCAGTACTTC. Protein product: CASSLVIPLGRESGYEQYF.

CDR3 region: CASSSITGVGDEKLFF. CDR3 sequence (DNA): TGTGCCAGCAGCTCCATCACAGGGGTTGGCGATGAAAAACTGTTTTTT. This rearrangement joins TRBV7-9 to TRBJ1-4; 7 positions agree with TRBD1. In germline, CDR1 is SEHNR, CDR2 FQNEAQ (reference sequence). V lost 4 bases, J lost 6 bases, and 11 bases stayed unmatched. The CDR3 covers 16 residues.

This rearrangement joins TRBV18 to TRBJ1-1; 7 bases line up with TRBD1. Losses at the gene ends were 2 bases for V and 1 base for J; bases not matched to a gene: 10. The V gene's germline CDR1 is KGHSH and CDR2 LQKENI. The CDR3 is 17 residues long. CDR3: CASSPRQGSVGNTEAFF. As DNA, the CDR3 is TGTGCCAGCTCACCAAGACAGGGCTCGGTGGGGAACACTGAAGCTTTCTTT.

The rearrangement uses TRBV29-1 and TRBJ2-7; D may correspond to TRBD1 or TRBD2 (6 bases each). Trimming took off 5 bases at V and 2 bases at J, with 28 bases between the two ends. This CDR3 has 18 amino acids. Germline V lookup: CDR1 SQVTM, CDR2 ANQGSEA. CDR3 nucleotide sequence: TGCAGCGTTTCGCTCTCTACATCAACGGGGGCCTTCGCCTACGAGCAGTACTTC. Encoded protein: CSVSLSTSTGAFAYEQYF.

The chain recombines TRBV7-6 with TRBJ1-2; the D gene is possibly TRBD1 (5 bases). This CDR3 spans 13 amino acids. Germline assignment: CDR1 SGHVS and CDR2 FNYEAQ. The V and J ends lost 1 base and 2 bases respectively, with 5 bases between them. CDR3 sequence (DNA): TGTGCCAGCAGCTTAGGGACAAACTATGGCTACACCTTC. It is translated as CASSLGTNYGYTF.